This entry lists 25 T cell receptor beta chains sequenced from one sample in a study of T cells expressing NK-cell markers. Following a re-call of the 5' RACE reads, TCRdb has one entry per CDR3 protein and lacks DNA. This sample's table has about 260,000 distinct CDR3 sequences. The source material was blood T cells: a sorted CD56 or NKG2C T cell subset, CD4+ or CD8+ T cells, or bulk PBMC T cells (not recorded which). Receptors were obtained from a woman between 18 and 70 years old in good health.

V is TRBV5-1 and J is TRBJ2-5. The CDR3 extends over 12 amino acids. Germline V gene data show CDR1 as SGHRS and CDR2 as YFSETQ. CDR3 sequence: CASSFNQETQYF.

J is TRBJ2-1 and V is TRBV11-2; no DNA is available, so the TRBD1 call from TCRdb remains unchecked. CDR3 length: 20 residues. Germline values: CDR1 SGHAT, CDR2 FQNNGV. The CDR3: CASRLTTGRTSQGSYNEQFF.

The rearrangement joins TRBV28 to TRBJ1-6. Germline V gene sequence: CDR1 MDHEN, CDR2 SYDVKM. This CDR3 spans 11 amino acids. This chain's CDR3 is CASRTYRALHF.

V and J are TRBV5-4 and TRBJ2-3; the TRBD2 assignment by TCRdb is unverifiable without DNA. This CDR3 is built from 15 residues. Germline values: CDR1 SGHNT, CDR2 YYREEE (reference sequence). CDR3 in amino acids: CASSLSPGGADTQYF.

V gene TRBV27 combines with J gene TRBJ2-1; TCRdb outputs TRBD2, but without DNA this stays unchecked. Germline V CDR1 and CDR2: MNHEY, SMNVEV (reference sequence). The CDR3 is made up of 16 amino acids. The CDR3 spells CASSSIRGPSYNEQFF.

This chain connects TRBV29-1 to TRBJ2-5; TCRdb selects TRBD1, and the lack of DNA leaves this call unchecked. The CDR3 contains 12 residues. Germline assignment: CDR1 SQVTM and CDR2 ANQGSEA. CDR3 amino acids: CSVRGGWETQYF.

The rearrangement links TRBV7-2 to TRBJ2-4; TCRdb lists TRBD2, though no DNA is available to test this call. The CDR3 spans 13 residues. CDR1 is SGHTA, CDR2 FQGNSA, per germline. The CDR3 loop is CASSLGTTQKRHF.

The chain employs TRBV5-6 and TRBJ2-7. The CDR3 sequence is 14 residues long. CDR1 and CDR2 from the germline V gene are SGHDT and YYEEEE. The CDR3: CASSLTALPYEQYF.

J is TRBJ2-1 and V is TRBV9; TCRdb selects TRBD2, and the lack of DNA leaves this call unchecked. There are 13 residues in the CDR3. Germline V lookup: CDR1 SGDLS, CDR2 YYNGEE. CDR3: CASSQTSVGEQFF.

The chain employs TRBV7-3 and TRBJ1-1. Per germline, CDR1 SGHTA and CDR2 FQGTGA. The CDR3 loop spans 14 amino acids. The CDR3 spells CASSLPRGNTEAFF. The complete variable domain, with remaining parts taken from reference TRBV7-3 and TRBJ1-1, reads GAGVSQTPSNKVTEKGKYVELRCDPISGHTALYWYRQSLGQGPEFLIYFQGTGAADDSGLPNDRFFAVRPEGSVSTLKIQRTERGDSAVYLCASSLPRGNTEAFFGQGTRLTVV.

The chain joins TRBV7-2 to TRBJ2-1; TCRdb outputs TRBD1, but without DNA this stays unchecked. CDR3 size: 13 residues. CDR1 is SGHTA, CDR2 FQGNSA, per germline. The CDR3 loop is CASSTQVLAEQFF.

The rearrangement links TRBV4-3 to TRBJ2-7. CDR1 and CDR2 from the germline V gene are LGHNA and YSLEER. The CDR3 runs to 13 residues. CDR3 amino acids: CASSQERLYEQYF.

The V call is TRBV9, the J call TRBJ1-6; the D call of TRBD1 rests on TCRdb alone, since no DNA is present to check it. The CDR3 has 15 residues. The germline gives CDR1 SGDLS, CDR2 YYNGEE. The CDR3: CASSRTDPYNSPLHF. Based on the CDR3 plus reference TRBV9 and TRBJ1-6, the full variable domain is DSGVTQTPKHLITATGQRVTLRCSPRSGDLSVYWYQQSLDQGLQFLIQYYNGEERAKGNILERFSAQQFPDLHSELNLSSLELGDSALYFCASSRTDPYNSPLHFGNGTRLTVT.

This sequence joins TRBV28 and TRBJ2-5; TCRdb's assignment of TRBD2 cannot be checked, as there is no DNA. Germline lookup yields CDR1 MDHEN and CDR2 SYDVKM. The CDR3 is 14 residues long. The CDR3 loop is CASDLGLAGETQYF.

V gene TRBV12-3 or TRBV12-4 combines with J gene TRBJ2-7; as DNA is missing, the TRBD2 call by TCRdb cannot be tested. The CDR3 extends over 15 amino acids. The CDR3 reads CASSFRALESYEQYF.

CDR3 residues: CATSRGSGASYEQYF. This chain connects TRBV15 to TRBJ2-7; TCRdb's D call, TRBD2, is unchecked because there is no DNA. The CDR3 extends over 15 amino acids. CDR1 LNHNV and CDR2 YYDKDF come from the germline V gene (reference sequence). Full variable domain (rest looked up from reference TRBV15 and TRBJ2-7): DAMVIQNPRYQVTQFGKPVTLSCSQTLNHNVMYWYQQKSSQAPKLLFHYYDKDFNNEADTPDNFQSRRPNTSFCFLDIRSPGLGDTAMYLCATSRGSGASYEQYFGPGTRLTVT.

V usage is TRBV5-1 and J usage is TRBJ2-7; as DNA is missing, the TRBD1 call by TCRdb cannot be tested. The CDR3 covers 15 residues. Germline CDR1 and CDR2: SGHRS and YFSETQ. Here the CDR3 reads CASSLVAGQTYEQYF.

The rearrangement joins TRBV6-5 to TRBJ2-4; TCRdb proposes TRBD1, but this gene call is untestable without DNA. There are 15 residues in the CDR3. Germline CDR1 and CDR2: MNHEY and SVGAGI. The CDR3 region is CASSYTDRGRNIQYF.

V is TRBV7-6 and J is TRBJ2-7; TCRdb returns TRBD2, unconfirmable since there is no DNA. The CDR3 loop spans 15 amino acids. Germline V lookup: CDR1 SGHVS, CDR2 FNYEAQ. CDR3 sequence reads: CASSLAGSGWGEQYF.

The rearrangement links TRBV5-4 to TRBJ1-1; with no DNA, the TCRdb D assignment of TRBD1 cannot be verified. Germline lookup yields CDR1 SGHNT and CDR2 YYREEE (reference sequence). This CDR3 comprises 13 residues. This chain's CDR3 is CASSFDRHTEAFF.

This chain links TRBV7-9 with TRBJ2-7; TCRdb lists TRBD2, though no DNA is available to test this call. The CDR3 runs to 14 residues. In germline, CDR1 is SEHNR, CDR2 FQNEAQ (reference sequence). CDR3 sequence: CASSLDRGADEQYF.

This chain connects TRBV3-1 to TRBJ2-7; the TCRdb D gene call, TRBD1, has no DNA to confirm it. CDR1 is LGHDT and CDR2 is YNNKEL in the germline V gene (reference sequence). CDR3 length equals 13 residues. This CDR3 is CASKGTGEYEQYF.

J is TRBJ1-6 and V is TRBV21-1; the TCRdb call, TRBD1, lacks DNA for checking. TRBV21-1 has pseudogene status. CDR3 length: 15 amino acids. CDR3 protein: CASSNEGQENSPLHF.

The J gene is TRBJ2-1, the V gene TRBV24-1; the TCRdb call, TRBD2, lacks DNA for checking. CDR3 length equals 17 residues. CDR1 is KGHDR and CDR2 is SFDVKD in the germline V gene. The CDR3 reads CATSDPGLAGNYNEQFF.

This chain joins TRBV30 and TRBJ2-3; there is no DNA to check the TCRdb D call of TRBD1. The V gene's germline CDR1 is GTSNPN and CDR2 SVGIG (reference sequence). The length of the CDR3 is 15 residues. CDR3 region: CAWTATGAGTDTQYF.